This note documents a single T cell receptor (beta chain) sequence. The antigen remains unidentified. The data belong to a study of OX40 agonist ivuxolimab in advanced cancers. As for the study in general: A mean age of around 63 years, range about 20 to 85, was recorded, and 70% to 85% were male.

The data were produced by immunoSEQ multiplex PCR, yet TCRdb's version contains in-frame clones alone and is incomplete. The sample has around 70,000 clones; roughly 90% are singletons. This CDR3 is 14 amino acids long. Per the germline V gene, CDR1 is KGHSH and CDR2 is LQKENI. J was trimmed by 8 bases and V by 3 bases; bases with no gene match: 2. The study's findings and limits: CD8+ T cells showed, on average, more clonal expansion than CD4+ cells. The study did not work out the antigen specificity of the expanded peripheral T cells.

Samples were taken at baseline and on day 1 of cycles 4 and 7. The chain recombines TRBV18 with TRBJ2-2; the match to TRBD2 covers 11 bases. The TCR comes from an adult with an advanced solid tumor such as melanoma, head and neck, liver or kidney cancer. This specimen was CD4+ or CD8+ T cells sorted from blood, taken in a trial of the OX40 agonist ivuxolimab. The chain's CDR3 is CASSPGLAEGELFF. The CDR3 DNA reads TGTGCCAGCTCACCGGGACTAGCGGAGGGGGAGCTGTTTTTT.